This is a list of T cell receptor beta chains from one sample in a study of shared clonotypes between healthy human individuals. Clones were read by immunoSEQ multiplex PCR, and TCRdb kept only the in-frame ones, dropping some. The repertoire holds some 2,500,000 clones, 85% to 95% seen once, with approximately 0.41% in the top ten. Sequencing was done on a sample of naive CD4+ T cells from PBMCs. The source of these receptors is a man aged 18 to 30 in good health. Some clones in this sample may be carry-over from other donors' samples. CDR3s include the opening cysteine and the closing phenylalanine or tryptophan. D genes are given only for firm matches. Expanded clones get a size class; other rows say once, few or many, or leave the size out.

j_call: TRBJ2-7
d_call: NA
clone_size: once
v_call: TRBV27
cdr3_length: 13
cdr3_aa: CASSPQWAYEQYF
cdr3_nt: TGTGCCAGCAGTCCCCAATGGGCCTACGAGCAGTACTTC

j_call: TRBJ1-1
d_call: NA
clone_size: NA
v_call: TRBV5-1
cdr3_length: 13
cdr3_aa: CASKGGEKAEAFF
cdr3_nt: TGCGCCAGCAAGGGGGGGGAGAAGGCTGAAGCTTTCTTT

j_call: TRBJ1-1
d_call: TRBD1
clone_size: NA
v_call: TRBV10-3
cdr3_length: 19
cdr3_aa: CAISSENRDSSLMNTEAFF
cdr3_nt: TGTGCCATCAGCTCAGAGAACCGGGACAGCTCTCTTATGAACACTGAAGCTTTCTTT

j_call: TRBJ2-7
d_call: NA
clone_size: NA
v_call: TRBV28
cdr3_length: 14
cdr3_aa: CASSLRPLSYEQYF
cdr3_nt: TGTGCCAGCAGTTTACGACCCCTCTCCTACGAGCAGTACTTC

j_call: TRBJ1-2
d_call: TRBD1
clone_size: NA
v_call: TRBV28
cdr3_length: 15
cdr3_aa: CASSWDSGGNYGYTF
cdr3_nt: TGTGCCAGCAGTTGGGACAGCGGAGGCAACTATGGCTACACCTTC

j_call: TRBJ2-7
d_call: TRBD2
clone_size: NA
v_call: TRBV5-1
cdr3_length: 15
cdr3_aa: CASSSGTSASYEQYF
cdr3_nt: TGCGCCAGCAGCTCAGGGACTAGCGCGAGCTACGAGCAGTACTTC

j_call: TRBJ2-1
d_call: NA
clone_size: NA
v_call: TRBV7-3
cdr3_length: 16
cdr3_aa: CASSLTAQSSYNEQFF
cdr3_nt: TGTGCCAGCAGCTTAACGGCCCAGAGCTCCTACAATGAGCAGTTCTTC

j_call: TRBJ1-1
d_call: NA
clone_size: few
v_call: TRBV2
cdr3_length: 12
cdr3_aa: CASRWEYTEAFF
cdr3_nt: TGTGCCAGCAGGTGGGAATACACTGAAGCTTTCTTT

j_call: TRBJ2-7
d_call: NA
clone_size: NA
v_call: TRBV2
cdr3_length: 12
cdr3_aa: CASRDRGREQYF
cdr3_nt: TGTGCCAGCAGGGACAGAGGTCGGGAGCAGTACTTC

j_call: TRBJ2-5
d_call: NA
clone_size: NA
v_call: TRBV25-1
cdr3_length: 12
cdr3_aa: CASSVNQETQYF
cdr3_nt: TGTGCCAGCAGTGTTAACCAAGAGACCCAGTACTTC

j_call: TRBJ1-4
d_call: NA
clone_size: NA
v_call: TRBV19
cdr3_length: 15
cdr3_aa: CASSPPKGYNEKLFF
cdr3_nt: TGTGCCAGTAGTCCCCCGAAGGGCTATAATGAAAAACTGTTTTTT

j_call: TRBJ2-7
d_call: NA
clone_size: NA
v_call: TRBV7-3
cdr3_length: 14
cdr3_aa: CASSFDRNSYEQYF
cdr3_nt: TGTGCCAGCAGCTTTGACAGGAACTCCTACGAGCAGTACTTC

j_call: TRBJ2-1
d_call: NA
clone_size: NA
v_call: TRBV6-4
cdr3_length: 13
cdr3_aa: CASSEGLYNEQFF
cdr3_nt: TGTGCCAGCAGTGAGGGTCTCTACAATGAGCAGTTCTTC

j_call: TRBJ2-7
d_call: NA
clone_size: NA
v_call: TRBV7-6
cdr3_length: 12
cdr3_aa: CASSRVEGEQYF
cdr3_nt: TGTGCCAGCAGCCGGGTGGAGGGAGAGCAGTACTTC

j_call: TRBJ1-1
d_call: NA
clone_size: once
v_call: TRBV7-3
cdr3_length: 16
cdr3_aa: CASSLMIGSLNTEAFF
cdr3_nt: TGTGCCAGCAGCTTAATGATTGGCAGTCTGAACACTGAAGCTTTCTTT

j_call: TRBJ2-3
d_call: NA
clone_size: NA
v_call: TRBV10-2
cdr3_length: 13
cdr3_aa: CASSSGITDTQYF
cdr3_nt: TGCGCCAGCAGTTCTGGGATCACAGATACGCAGTATTTT

j_call: TRBJ2-2
d_call: TRBD2
clone_size: NA
v_call: TRBV9
cdr3_length: 17
cdr3_aa: CASSVGTSGANTGELFF
cdr3_nt: TGTGCCAGCAGCGTAGGAACTAGCGGGGCGAACACCGGGGAGCTGTTTTTT

j_call: TRBJ1-1
d_call: NA
clone_size: NA
v_call: TRBV28
cdr3_length: 14
cdr3_aa: CASITVGGRTEAFF
cdr3_nt: TGTGCCAGCATAACGGTGGGGGGGCGGACTGAAGCTTTCTTT

j_call: TRBJ1-5
d_call: NA
clone_size: NA
v_call: TRBV5-4
cdr3_length: 14
cdr3_aa: CASSQGPRNQPQHF
cdr3_nt: TGTGCCAGCAGCCAGGGACCGAGGAATCAGCCCCAGCATTTT

j_call: TRBJ1-3
d_call: TRBD1
clone_size: NA
v_call: TRBV7-9
cdr3_length: 17
cdr3_aa: CASSLPETGTARNTIYF
cdr3_nt: TGTGCCAGCAGCTTACCCGAGACAGGGACAGCTCGAAACACCATATATTTT

j_call: TRBJ2-5
d_call: TRBD1
clone_size: NA
v_call: TRBV5-6
cdr3_length: 18
cdr3_aa: CASSLRGTGTGERETQYF
cdr3_nt: TGTGCCAGCAGCTTGAGAGGAACCGGGACAGGGGAACGAGAGACCCAGTACTTC

j_call: TRBJ2-6
d_call: NA
clone_size: NA
v_call: TRBV13
cdr3_length: 14
cdr3_aa: CASSLRSGANVLTF
cdr3_nt: TGTGCCAGCAGCTTACGCTCTGGGGCCAACGTCCTGACTTTC

j_call: TRBJ2-5
d_call: NA
clone_size: NA
v_call: TRBV19
cdr3_length: 14
cdr3_aa: CASSIGTGRETQYF
cdr3_nt: TGTGCCAGTAGTATAGGAACAGGGAGGGAGACCCAGTACTTC

j_call: TRBJ1-6
d_call: NA
clone_size: NA
v_call: TRBV5-1
cdr3_length: 13
cdr3_aa: CASSSNQDAPLHF
cdr3_nt: TGCGCCAGCAGCTCAAACCAGGATGCACCCCTCCACTTT

j_call: TRBJ2-7
d_call: NA
clone_size: NA
v_call: TRBV19
cdr3_length: 14
cdr3_aa: CASSTRPGTYEQYF
cdr3_nt: TGTGCCAGTAGTACCCGTCCGGGCACCTACGAGCAGTACTTC

j_call: TRBJ2-7
d_call: TRBD1
clone_size: NA
v_call: TRBV19
cdr3_length: 13
cdr3_aa: CASSARQGSEQYF
cdr3_nt: TGTGCCAGTAGTGCAAGACAGGGGAGCGAGCAGTACTTC

j_call: TRBJ1-1
d_call: NA
clone_size: NA
v_call: TRBV7-8
cdr3_length: 13
cdr3_aa: CASSLATDSEAFF
cdr3_nt: TGTGCCAGCAGCTTAGCGACGGACAGTGAAGCTTTCTTT

j_call: TRBJ2-7
d_call: TRBD2
clone_size: NA
v_call: TRBV19
cdr3_length: 13
cdr3_aa: CASSSPGGYEQYF
cdr3_nt: TGTGCCAGTAGCTCTCCGGGGGGCTACGAGCAGTACTTC

j_call: TRBJ2-7
d_call: TRBD2
clone_size: NA
v_call: TRBV18
cdr3_length: 16
cdr3_aa: CASSPGLAGGGNEQYF
cdr3_nt: TGTGCCAGCTCACCAGGCCTAGCGGGGGGCGGGAACGAGCAGTACTTC

j_call: TRBJ2-5
d_call: TRBD1
clone_size: once
v_call: TRBV18
cdr3_length: 16
cdr3_aa: CASSPGTGGYSETQYF
cdr3_nt: TGTGCCAGCTCACCAGGGACAGGGGGCTATTCGGAGACCCAGTACTTC

j_call: TRBJ2-4
d_call: NA
clone_size: NA
v_call: TRBV7-3
cdr3_length: 13
cdr3_aa: CASSLTKENIQYF
cdr3_nt: TGTGCCAGCAGCCTGACAAAAGAAAACATTCAGTACTTC

j_call: TRBJ2-5
d_call: NA
clone_size: NA
v_call: TRBV5-1
cdr3_length: 14
cdr3_aa: CASSLVAGSETQYF
cdr3_nt: TGCGCCAGCAGCTTGGTCGCAGGGTCCGAGACCCAGTACTTC

j_call: TRBJ1-2
d_call: NA
clone_size: NA
v_call: TRBV6-5
cdr3_length: 12
cdr3_aa: CASRSGDYGYTF
cdr3_nt: TGTGCCAGCAGATCAGGGGACTATGGCTACACCTTC

j_call: TRBJ1-1
d_call: TRBD1
clone_size: NA
v_call: TRBV5-1
cdr3_length: 15
cdr3_aa: CASSLTGVVDTEAFF
cdr3_nt: TGCGCCAGCAGCTTAACAGGGGTTGTAGACACTGAAGCTTTCTTT

j_call: TRBJ1-5
d_call: NA
clone_size: few
v_call: TRBV21-1
cdr3_length: 14
cdr3_aa: CASSKSRELRPQHF
cdr3_nt: TGTGCCAGCAGCAAATCGAGGGAGCTTCGGCCCCAGCATTTT

j_call: TRBJ1-3
d_call: NA
clone_size: NA
v_call: TRBV28
cdr3_length: 14
cdr3_aa: CASSLAGSGNTIYF
cdr3_nt: TGTGCCAGCAGTTTAGCGGGCTCTGGAAACACCATATATTTT

j_call: TRBJ2-5
d_call: NA
clone_size: NA
v_call: TRBV15
cdr3_length: 16
cdr3_aa: CATSTSLGSGQETQYF
cdr3_nt: TGTGCCACCAGCACCTCCTTAGGCAGCGGTCAAGAGACCCAGTACTTC

j_call: TRBJ2-1
d_call: NA
clone_size: NA
v_call: TRBV27
cdr3_length: 13
cdr3_aa: CASRTWADNEQFF
cdr3_nt: TGTGCCAGCAGGACCTGGGCGGACAATGAGCAGTTCTTC

j_call: TRBJ2-7
d_call: TRBD1
clone_size: once
v_call: TRBV29-1
cdr3_length: 15
cdr3_aa: CSVTRGQGLNYEQYF
cdr3_nt: TGCAGCGTTACCAGGGGACAGGGGCTGAACTACGAGCAGTACTTC

j_call: TRBJ1-6
d_call: NA
clone_size: NA
v_call: TRBV5-1
cdr3_length: 16
cdr3_aa: CASSLDPRGGNSPLHF
cdr3_nt: TGCGCCAGCAGCTTGGATCCGAGGGGGGGAAATTCACCCCTCCACTTT

j_call: TRBJ2-2
d_call: TRBD2
clone_size: NA
v_call: TRBV15
cdr3_length: 17
cdr3_aa: CATSRTPTSGKGGELFF
cdr3_nt: TGTGCCACCAGCAGGACACCGACTAGCGGCAAAGGCGGGGAGCTGTTTTTT

j_call: TRBJ1-4
d_call: NA
clone_size: once
v_call: TRBV9
cdr3_length: 13
cdr3_aa: CASSGAANEKLFF
cdr3_nt: TGTGCCAGCAGCGGGGCGGCTAATGAAAAACTGTTTTTT

j_call: TRBJ2-3
d_call: TRBD2
clone_size: NA
v_call: TRBV5-4
cdr3_length: 16
cdr3_aa: CASSLGLASSTDTQYF
cdr3_nt: TGTGCCAGCAGCTTGGGACTAGCGTCTAGCACAGATACGCAGTATTTT

j_call: TRBJ2-1
d_call: TRBD2
clone_size: once
v_call: TRBV7-2
cdr3_length: 17
cdr3_aa: CASSSGRLAGGPNEQFF
cdr3_nt: TGTGCCAGCAGCTCAGGACGACTAGCGGGAGGGCCGAATGAGCAGTTCTTC

j_call: TRBJ2-7
d_call: TRBD2
clone_size: NA
v_call: TRBV19
cdr3_length: 16
cdr3_aa: CASSRGTSGSGDEQYF
cdr3_nt: TGTGCCAGTAGTCGGGGGACTAGCGGGAGTGGCGACGAGCAGTACTTC

j_call: TRBJ1-2
d_call: TRBD1
clone_size: NA
v_call: TRBV7-8
cdr3_length: 13
cdr3_aa: CASSYDRDYGYTF
cdr3_nt: TGTGCCAGCAGCTACGACAGGGACTATGGCTACACCTTC

j_call: TRBJ2-5
d_call: NA
clone_size: NA
v_call: TRBV15
cdr3_length: 14
cdr3_aa: CATSREASQETQYF
cdr3_nt: TGTGCCACCAGCAGAGAGGCCTCGCAAGAGACCCAGTACTTC

j_call: TRBJ2-5
d_call: NA
clone_size: NA
v_call: TRBV11-3
cdr3_length: 14
cdr3_aa: CASSAIRYQETQYF
cdr3_nt: TGTGCCAGCAGCGCGATCCGGTATCAAGAGACCCAGTACTTC

j_call: TRBJ2-4
d_call: NA
clone_size: NA
v_call: TRBV28
cdr3_length: 15
cdr3_aa: CASSLARTAFNIQYF
cdr3_nt: TGTGCCAGCAGTTTGGCCCGGACAGCGTTTAACATTCAGTACTTC

j_call: TRBJ2-5
d_call: TRBD1
clone_size: NA
v_call: TRBV6-5
cdr3_length: 15
cdr3_aa: CASSHRDRGRETQYF
cdr3_nt: TGTGCCAGCAGTCATCGGGACAGGGGACGAGAGACCCAGTACTTC

j_call: TRBJ2-3
d_call: NA
clone_size: NA
v_call: TRBV5-1
cdr3_length: 17
cdr3_aa: CASSLVRDSEDTDTQYF
cdr3_nt: TGCGCCAGCAGCTTGGTGAGGGACTCAGAAGACACAGATACGCAGTATTTT

j_call: TRBJ1-2
d_call: TRBD1
clone_size: NA
v_call: TRBV30
cdr3_length: 13
cdr3_aa: CAWGRDRNYGYTF
cdr3_nt: TGTGCCTGGGGACGGGACAGAAACTATGGCTACACCTTC